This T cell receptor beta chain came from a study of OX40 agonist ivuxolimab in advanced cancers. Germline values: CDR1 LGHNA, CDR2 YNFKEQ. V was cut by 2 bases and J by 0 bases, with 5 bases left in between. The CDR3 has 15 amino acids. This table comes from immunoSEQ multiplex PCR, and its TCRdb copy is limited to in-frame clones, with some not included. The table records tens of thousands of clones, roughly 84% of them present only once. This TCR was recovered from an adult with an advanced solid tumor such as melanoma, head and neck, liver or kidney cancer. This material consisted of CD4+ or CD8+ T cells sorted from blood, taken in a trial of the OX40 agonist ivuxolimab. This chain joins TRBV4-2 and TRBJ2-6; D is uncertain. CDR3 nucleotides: TGTGCCAGCAGCCAACTAAGCTCTGGGGCCAACGTCCTGACTTTC. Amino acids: CASSQLSSGANVLTF.